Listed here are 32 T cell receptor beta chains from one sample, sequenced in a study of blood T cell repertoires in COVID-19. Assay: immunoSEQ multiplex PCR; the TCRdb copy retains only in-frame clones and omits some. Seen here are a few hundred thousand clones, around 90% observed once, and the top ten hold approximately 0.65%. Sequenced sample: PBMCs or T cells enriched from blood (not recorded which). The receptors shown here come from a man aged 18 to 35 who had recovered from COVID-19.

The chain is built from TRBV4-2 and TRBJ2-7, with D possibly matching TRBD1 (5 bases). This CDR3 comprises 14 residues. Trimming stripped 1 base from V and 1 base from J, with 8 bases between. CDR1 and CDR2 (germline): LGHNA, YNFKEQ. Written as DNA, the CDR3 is TGTGCCAGCAGCCAAGCAGGGTTATCCTACGAGCAGTACTTC. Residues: CASSQAGLSYEQYF.

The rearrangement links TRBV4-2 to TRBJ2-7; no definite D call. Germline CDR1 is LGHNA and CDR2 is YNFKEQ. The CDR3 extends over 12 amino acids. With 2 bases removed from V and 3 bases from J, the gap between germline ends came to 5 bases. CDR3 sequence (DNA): TGTGCCAGCAGCCAACGTAACTACGAGCAGTACTTC. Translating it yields CASSQRNYEQYF.

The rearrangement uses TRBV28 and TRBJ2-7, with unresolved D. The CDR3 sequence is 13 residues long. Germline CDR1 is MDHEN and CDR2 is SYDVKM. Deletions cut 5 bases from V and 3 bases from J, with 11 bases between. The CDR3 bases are TGTGCCAGCAGTCCCCCGAGAGGCTACGAGCAGTACTTC. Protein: CASSPPRGYEQYF.

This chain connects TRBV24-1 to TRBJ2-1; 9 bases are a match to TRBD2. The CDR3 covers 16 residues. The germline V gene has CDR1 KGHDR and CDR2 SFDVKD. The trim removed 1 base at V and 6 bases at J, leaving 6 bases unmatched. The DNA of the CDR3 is TGTGCCACCAGTGATTTTGCGGGAGGGGAGTCCAATGAGCAGTTCTTC. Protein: CATSDFAGGESNEQFF.

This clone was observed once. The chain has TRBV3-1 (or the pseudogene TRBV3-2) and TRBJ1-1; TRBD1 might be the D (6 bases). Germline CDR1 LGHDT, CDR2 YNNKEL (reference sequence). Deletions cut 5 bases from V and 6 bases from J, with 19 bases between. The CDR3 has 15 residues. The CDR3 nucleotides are TGTGCCAGCAGCAGGGAGGGGGGCGCGAAAGCTGAAGCTTTCTTT. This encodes CASSREGGAKAEAFF.

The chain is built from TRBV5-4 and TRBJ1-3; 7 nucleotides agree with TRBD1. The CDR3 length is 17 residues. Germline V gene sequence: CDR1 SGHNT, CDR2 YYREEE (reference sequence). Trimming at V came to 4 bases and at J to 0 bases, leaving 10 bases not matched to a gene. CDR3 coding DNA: TGTGCCAGCAGCATACAGGGGCAGGCTGTCTCTGGAAACACCATATATTTT. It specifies CASSIQGQAVSGNTIYF.

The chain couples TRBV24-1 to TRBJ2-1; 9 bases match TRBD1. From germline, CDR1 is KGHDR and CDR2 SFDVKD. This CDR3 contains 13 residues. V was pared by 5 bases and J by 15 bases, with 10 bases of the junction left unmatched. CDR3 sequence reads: CATSANTGTGPFF. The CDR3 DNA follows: TGTGCCACCAGTGCTAATACCGGGACAGGGCCGTTCTTC.

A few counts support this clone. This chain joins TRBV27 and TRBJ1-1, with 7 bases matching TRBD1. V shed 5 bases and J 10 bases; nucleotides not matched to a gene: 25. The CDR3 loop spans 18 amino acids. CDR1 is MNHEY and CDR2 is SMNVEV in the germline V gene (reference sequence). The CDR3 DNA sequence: TGTGCCAGCAGTCCCAAAACCTTTATACAGGGGCCCAGTAAGGGAGCTTTCTTT. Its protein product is CASSPKTFIQGPSKGAFF.

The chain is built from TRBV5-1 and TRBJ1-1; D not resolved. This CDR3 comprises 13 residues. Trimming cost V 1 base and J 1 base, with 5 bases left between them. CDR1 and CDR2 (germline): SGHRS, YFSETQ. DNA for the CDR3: TGCGCCAGCAGCTTGCTCGGGAACACTGAAGCTTTCTTT. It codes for CASSLLGNTEAFF.

The CDR3 is CASSLPQGGNEKLFF. Here the CDR3 DNA reads TGCGCCAGCAGCTTGCCCCAGGGCGGTAATGAAAAACTGTTTTTT. The chain has TRBV5-1 and TRBJ1-4; maybe TRBD1 (5 bases). The germline gives CDR1 SGHRS, CDR2 YFSETQ. The CDR3 runs to 15 residues. The V gene lost 1 base and the J gene lost 4 bases, with 11 bases spanning the gap.

The CDR3 loop is CASSPTSRRVYNEQFF. The CDR3 DNA is TGTGCCAGCTCTCCGACGTCGCGGAGAGTCTACAATGAGCAGTTCTTC. This sequence joins TRBV9 and TRBJ2-1; D unresolved. This CDR3 spans 16 amino acids. V dropped 7 bases and J dropped 3 bases, with 20 bases sitting between them. The germline gives CDR1 SGDLS, CDR2 YYNGEE.

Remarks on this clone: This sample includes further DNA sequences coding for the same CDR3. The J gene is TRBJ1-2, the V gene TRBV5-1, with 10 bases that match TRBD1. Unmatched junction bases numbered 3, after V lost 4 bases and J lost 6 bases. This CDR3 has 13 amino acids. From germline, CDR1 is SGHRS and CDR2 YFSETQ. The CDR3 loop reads CASSTGTGDGYTF. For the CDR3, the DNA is TGCGCCAGCAGCACCGGGACAGGGGATGGCTACACCTTC.

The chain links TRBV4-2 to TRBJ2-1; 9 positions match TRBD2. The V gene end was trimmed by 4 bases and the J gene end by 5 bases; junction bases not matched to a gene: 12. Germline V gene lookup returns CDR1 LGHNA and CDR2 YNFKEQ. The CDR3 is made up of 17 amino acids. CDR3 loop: CASSRGAAGGQNNEQFF. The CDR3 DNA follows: TGTGCCAGCAGCCGGGGAGCAGCGGGAGGCCAAAACAATGAGCAGTTCTTC.

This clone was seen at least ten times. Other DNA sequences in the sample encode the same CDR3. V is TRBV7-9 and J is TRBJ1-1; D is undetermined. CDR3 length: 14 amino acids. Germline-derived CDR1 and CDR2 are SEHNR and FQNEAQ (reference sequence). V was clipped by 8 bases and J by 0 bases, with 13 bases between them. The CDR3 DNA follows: TGTGCCAGCTCAGGTCCGGGGATGAACACTGAAGCTTTCTTT. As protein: CASSGPGMNTEAFF.

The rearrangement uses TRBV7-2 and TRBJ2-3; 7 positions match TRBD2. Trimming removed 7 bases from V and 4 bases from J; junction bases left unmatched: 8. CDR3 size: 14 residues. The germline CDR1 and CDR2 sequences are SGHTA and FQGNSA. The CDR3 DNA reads TGTGCCAGCAAGGCGGGAGTCTCGGCAGATACGCAGTATTTT. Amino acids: CASKAGVSADTQYF.

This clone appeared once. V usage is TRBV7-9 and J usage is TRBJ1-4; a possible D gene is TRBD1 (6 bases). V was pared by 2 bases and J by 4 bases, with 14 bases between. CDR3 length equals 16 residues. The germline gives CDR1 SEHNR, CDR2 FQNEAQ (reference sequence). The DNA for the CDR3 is TGTGCCAGCAGCTTACGGAGACAGGCCGATAATGAAAAACTGTTTTTT. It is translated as CASSLRRQADNEKLFF.

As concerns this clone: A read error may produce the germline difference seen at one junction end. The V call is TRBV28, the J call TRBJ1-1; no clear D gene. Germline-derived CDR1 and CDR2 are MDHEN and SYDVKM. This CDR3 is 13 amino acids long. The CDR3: CASSLGEPTQAFF. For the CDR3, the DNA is TGTGCCAGCAGTCTTGGGGAGCCCACTCAAGCTTTCTTT.

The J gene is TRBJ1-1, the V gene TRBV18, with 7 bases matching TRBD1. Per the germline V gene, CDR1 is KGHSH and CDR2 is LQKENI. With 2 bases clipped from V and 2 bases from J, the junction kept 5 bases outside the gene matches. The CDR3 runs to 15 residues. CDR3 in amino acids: CASSPSGTVNTEAFF. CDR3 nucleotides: TGTGCCAGCTCACCATCCGGGACAGTCAACACTGAAGCTTTCTTT.

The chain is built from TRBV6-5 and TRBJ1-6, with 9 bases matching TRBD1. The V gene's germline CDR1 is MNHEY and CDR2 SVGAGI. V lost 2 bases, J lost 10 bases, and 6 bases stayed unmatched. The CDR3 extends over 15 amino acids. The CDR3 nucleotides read TGTGCCAGCAGTTACAACCGGGACAGGGTCTCACCCCTCCACTTT. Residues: CASSYNRDRVSPLHF.

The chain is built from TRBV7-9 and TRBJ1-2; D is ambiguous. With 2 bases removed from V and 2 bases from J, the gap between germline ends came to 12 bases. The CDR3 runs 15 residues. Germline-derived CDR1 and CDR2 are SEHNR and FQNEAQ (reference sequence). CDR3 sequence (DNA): TGTGCCAGCAGCTTATCCCCGGGGTACAACTATGGCTACACCTTC. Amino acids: CASSLSPGYNYGYTF.

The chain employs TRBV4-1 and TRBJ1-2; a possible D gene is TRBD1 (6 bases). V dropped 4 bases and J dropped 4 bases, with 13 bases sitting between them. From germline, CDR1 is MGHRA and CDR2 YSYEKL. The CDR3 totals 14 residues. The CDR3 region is CASSRLGQLYGYTF. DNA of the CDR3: TGCGCCAGCAGCCGCCTAGGACAGCTCTATGGCTACACCTTC.

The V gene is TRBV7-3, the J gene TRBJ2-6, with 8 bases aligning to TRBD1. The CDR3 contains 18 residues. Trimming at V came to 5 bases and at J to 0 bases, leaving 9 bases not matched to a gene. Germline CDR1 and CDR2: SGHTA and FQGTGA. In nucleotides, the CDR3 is TGTGCCAGCAGCCCTACAGGGGGTTCCTACTCTGGGGCCAACGTCCTGACTTTC. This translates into CASSPTGGSYSGANVLTF. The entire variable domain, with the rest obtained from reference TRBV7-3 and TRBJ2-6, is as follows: GAGVSQTPSNKVTEKGKYVELRCDPISGHTALYWYRQSLGQGPEFLIYFQGTGAADDSGLPNDRFFAVRPEGSVSTLKIQRTERGDSAVYLCASSPTGGSYSGANVLTFGAGSRLTVL.

In DNA form, the CDR3 reads TGCGCCAGCAGTGAAGCCCGGGACAGGGTGACTGAAGCTTTCTTT. Protein sequence: CASSEARDRVTEAFF. This chain connects TRBV10-1 to TRBJ1-1, with 9 nucleotides matching TRBD1. Germline assignment: CDR1 WNHNN and CDR2 SYGVQD (reference sequence). Unmatched junction bases numbered 7, after V lost 3 bases and J lost 5 bases. This CDR3 region has 15 residues.

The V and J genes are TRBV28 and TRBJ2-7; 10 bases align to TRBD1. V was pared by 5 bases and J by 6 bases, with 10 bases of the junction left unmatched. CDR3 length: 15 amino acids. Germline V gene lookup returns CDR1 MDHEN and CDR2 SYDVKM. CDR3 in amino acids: CASSPPRTGGSEQYF. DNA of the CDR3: TGTGCCAGCAGTCCTCCCCGGACAGGGGGTAGCGAGCAGTACTTC.

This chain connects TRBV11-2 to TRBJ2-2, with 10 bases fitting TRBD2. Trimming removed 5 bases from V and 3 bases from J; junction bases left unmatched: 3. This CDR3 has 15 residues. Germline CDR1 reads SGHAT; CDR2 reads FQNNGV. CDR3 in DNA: TGTGCCAGCAGCACCCTAGCGGGAGACACCGGGGAGCTGTTTTTT. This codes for CASSTLAGDTGELFF.

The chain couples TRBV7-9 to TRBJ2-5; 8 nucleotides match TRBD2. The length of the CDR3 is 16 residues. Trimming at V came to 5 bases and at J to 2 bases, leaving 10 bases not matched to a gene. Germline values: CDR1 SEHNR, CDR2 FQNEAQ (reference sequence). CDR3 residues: CASSPRTPGGQETQYF. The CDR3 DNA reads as TGTGCCAGCAGCCCGCGGACACCGGGGGGGCAAGAGACCCAGTACTTC.

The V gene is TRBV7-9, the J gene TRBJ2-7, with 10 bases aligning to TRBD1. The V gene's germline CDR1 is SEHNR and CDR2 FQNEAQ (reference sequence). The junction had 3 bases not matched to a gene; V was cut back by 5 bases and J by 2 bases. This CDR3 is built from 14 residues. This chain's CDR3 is CASSGTGDAYEQYF. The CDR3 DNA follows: TGTGCCAGCAGCGGGACAGGGGACGCCTACGAGCAGTACTTC.

The CDR3 nucleotides are TGCGCCAGCAGCTTAAGACTAGCGGGGGACACAGATACGCAGTATTTT. Amino acids: CASSLRLAGDTDTQYF. J is TRBJ2-3 and V is TRBV5-1, with 12 bases fitting TRBD2. Germline lookup yields CDR1 SGHRS and CDR2 YFSETQ. V dropped 2 bases and J dropped 2; count of bases not matched to a gene: 3. The CDR3 is 16 residues long. The variable domain in full, completed from reference TRBV5-1 and TRBJ2-3, reads KAGVTQTPRYLIKTRGQQVTLSCSPISGHRSVSWYQQTPGQGLQFLFEYFSETQRNKGNFPGRFSGRQFSNSRSEMNVSTLELGDSALYLCASSLRLAGDTDTQYFGPGTRLTVL.

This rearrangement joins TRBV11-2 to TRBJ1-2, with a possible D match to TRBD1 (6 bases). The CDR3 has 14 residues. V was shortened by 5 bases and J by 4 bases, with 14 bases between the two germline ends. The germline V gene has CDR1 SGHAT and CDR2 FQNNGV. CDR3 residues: CASSEQGLVYGYTF. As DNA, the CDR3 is TGTGCCAGCAGCGAACAGGGATTAGTCTATGGCTACACCTTC.

CDR3 sequence: CASSYPPLRRGITDEQFF. In DNA, the CDR3 is TGTGCCAGCAGTTATCCCCCACTACGGCGGGGAATAACAGATGAGCAGTTCTTC. The chain links TRBV6-2 or TRBV6-3 to TRBJ2-1; D is perhaps TRBD2 (6 bases). Germline CDR1 reads MNHEY; CDR2 reads SVGEGT. V lost 3 bases and J lost 8, with 26 bases in between. This CDR3 has 18 residues.

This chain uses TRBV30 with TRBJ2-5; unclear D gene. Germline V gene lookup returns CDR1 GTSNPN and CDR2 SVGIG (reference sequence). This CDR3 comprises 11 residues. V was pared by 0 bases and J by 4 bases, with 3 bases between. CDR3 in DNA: TGTGCCTGGAGTGTGAGAGAGACCCAGTACTTC. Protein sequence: CAWSVRETQYF. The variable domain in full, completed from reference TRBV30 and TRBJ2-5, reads SQTIHQWPATLVQPVGSPLSLECTVEGTSNPNLYWYRQAAGRGLQLLFYSVGIGQISSEVPQNLSASRPQDRQFILSSKKLLLSDSGFYLCAWSVRETQYFGPGTRLLVL.

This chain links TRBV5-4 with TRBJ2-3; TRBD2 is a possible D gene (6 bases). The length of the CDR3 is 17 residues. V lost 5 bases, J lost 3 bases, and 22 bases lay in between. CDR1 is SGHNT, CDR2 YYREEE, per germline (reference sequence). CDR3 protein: CASSNGGGTQKTDTQYF. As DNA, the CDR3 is TGTGCCAGCAGTAACGGAGGCGGGACCCAGAAGACAGATACGCAGTATTTT.